The source of this T cell receptor (beta chain) is a study of blood T cell repertoires in COVID-19. This clone was detected only a few times. The data were produced by immunoSEQ multiplex PCR, yet TCRdb's version contains in-frame clones alone and is incomplete. The sample lists about 130,000 clones, roughly 80% seen once, with approximately 3% in the top ten. Trimming took 0 bases from V and 2 from J; bases not matched to a gene: 6. CDR3 length: 16 amino acids. Germline V gives CDR1 SGHRS, CDR2 YFSETQ. The source material was peripheral blood. This TCR was sampled from an elderly woman with acute or convalescent COVID-19. The chain links TRBV5-1 to TRBJ2-7; 9 nucleotides match TRBD2. CDR3 nucleotide sequence: TGCGCCAGCAGCTTGGACCTAGCGGGGAGAGCCTACGAGCAGTACTTC. Translated, it gives CASSLDLAGRAYEQYF.